At least ten counts were recorded for the clone carrying this TCR beta chain. The data belong to a study of molecular identifiers for immune sequencing clone quantification. Turning to the study itself: In replicates, the authors split RNA from approximately 20,000 or 100,000 naive CD8 cells five ways and sequenced four.

The CDR3 totals 13 residues. The V end lost 2 bases, the J end lost 6 bases, and 10 bases lay between the germline ends. The germline gives CDR1 LGHNA, CDR2 YSLEER. Each CDR3 protein is one row after TCRdb ran MiXCR on the PCR reads. This table holds about 640,000 distinct CDR3 sequences, just under 20% found once. Sequenced: naive CD8+ T cells from blood, with Jurkat cell RNA spiked in. The subset is: FACS-sorted CD8+CD4-CCR7+CD45RA+ naive T cells. The chain combines TRBV4-3 with TRBJ1-1; D may be TRBD1 (5 bases). This sequence was found in a human donor in good health. Some libraries in this study had Jurkat cell RNA spiked in. The chain's CDR3 is CASSQIVGAEAFF. The CDR3, as DNA: TGCGCCAGCAGCCAAATTGTGGGGGCTGAAGCTTTCTTT.